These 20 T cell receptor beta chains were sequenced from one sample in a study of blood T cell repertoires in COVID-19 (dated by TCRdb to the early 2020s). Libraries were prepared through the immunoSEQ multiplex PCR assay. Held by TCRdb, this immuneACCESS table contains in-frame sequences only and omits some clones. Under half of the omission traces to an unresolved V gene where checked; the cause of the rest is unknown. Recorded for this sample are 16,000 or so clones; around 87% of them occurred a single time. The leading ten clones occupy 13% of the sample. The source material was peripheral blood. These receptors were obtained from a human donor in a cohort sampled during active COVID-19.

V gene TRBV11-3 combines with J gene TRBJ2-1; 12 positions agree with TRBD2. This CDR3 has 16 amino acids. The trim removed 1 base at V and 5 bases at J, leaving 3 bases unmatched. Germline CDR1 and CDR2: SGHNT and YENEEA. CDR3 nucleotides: TGTGCCAGCAGCTTAGGCGGACTAGCGGGGCACAATGAGCAGTTCTTC. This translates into CASSLGGLAGHNEQFF.

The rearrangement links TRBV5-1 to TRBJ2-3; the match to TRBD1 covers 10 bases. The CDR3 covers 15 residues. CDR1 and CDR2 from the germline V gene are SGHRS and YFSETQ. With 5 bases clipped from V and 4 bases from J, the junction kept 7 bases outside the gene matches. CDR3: CASRTGTGVPDTQYF. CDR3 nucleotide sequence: TGCGCCAGCAGAACCGGGACAGGGGTCCCAGATACGCAGTATTTT.

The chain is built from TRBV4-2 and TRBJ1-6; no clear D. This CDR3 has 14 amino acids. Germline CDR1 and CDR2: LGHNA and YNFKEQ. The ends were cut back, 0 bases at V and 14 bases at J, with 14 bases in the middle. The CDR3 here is CASSQEVSPGTLHF. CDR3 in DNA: TGTGCCAGCAGCCAAGAGGTATCCCCGGGAACCCTCCACTTT.

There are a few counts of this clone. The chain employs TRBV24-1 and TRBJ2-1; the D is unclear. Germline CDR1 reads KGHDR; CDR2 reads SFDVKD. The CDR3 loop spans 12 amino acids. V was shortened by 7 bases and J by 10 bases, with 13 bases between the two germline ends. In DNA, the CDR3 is TGTGCCACCAGAAGGTGGGCTTGGGAGCAGTTCTTC. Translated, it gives CATRRWAWEQFF.

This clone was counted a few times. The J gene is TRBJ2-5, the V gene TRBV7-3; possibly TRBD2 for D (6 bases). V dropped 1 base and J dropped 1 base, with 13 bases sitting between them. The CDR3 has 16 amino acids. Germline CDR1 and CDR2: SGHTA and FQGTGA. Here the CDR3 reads CASSLMGGGPQETQYF. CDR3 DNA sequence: TGTGCCAGCAGCTTAATGGGGGGAGGACCCCAAGAGACCCAGTACTTC. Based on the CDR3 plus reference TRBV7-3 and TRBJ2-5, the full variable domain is GAGVSQTPSNKVTEKGKYVELRCDPISGHTALYWYRQSLGQGPEFLIYFQGTGAADDSGLPNDRFFAVRPEGSVSTLKIQRTERGDSAVYLCASSLMGGGPQETQYFGPGTRLLVL.

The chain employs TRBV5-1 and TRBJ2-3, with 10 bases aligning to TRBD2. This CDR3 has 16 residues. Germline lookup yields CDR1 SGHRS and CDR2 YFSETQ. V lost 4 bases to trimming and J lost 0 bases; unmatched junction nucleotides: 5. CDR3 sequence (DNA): TGCGCCAGCAGCATCGTAGCGGGGGGTAGCACAGATACGCAGTATTTT. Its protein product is CASSIVAGGSTDTQYF.

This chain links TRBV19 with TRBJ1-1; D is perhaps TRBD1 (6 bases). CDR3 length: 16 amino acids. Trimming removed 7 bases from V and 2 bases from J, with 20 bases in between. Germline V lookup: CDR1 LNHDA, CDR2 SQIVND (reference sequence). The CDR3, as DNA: TGTGCCAGTAAGGTAATAGAGGGACACTTAAACACTGAAGCTTTCTTT. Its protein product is CASKVIEGHLNTEAFF.

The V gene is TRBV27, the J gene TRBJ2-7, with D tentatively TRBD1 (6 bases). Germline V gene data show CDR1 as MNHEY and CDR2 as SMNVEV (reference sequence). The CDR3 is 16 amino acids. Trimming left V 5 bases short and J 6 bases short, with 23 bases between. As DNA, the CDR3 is TGTGCCAGCAGTCCCTTCGCAGGGGTGCGACCCCCCGAGCAGTACTTC. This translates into CASSPFAGVRPPEQYF.

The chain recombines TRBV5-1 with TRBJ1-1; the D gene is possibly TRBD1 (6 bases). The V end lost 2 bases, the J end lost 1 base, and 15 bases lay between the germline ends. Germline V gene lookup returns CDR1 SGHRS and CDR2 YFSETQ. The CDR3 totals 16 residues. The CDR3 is CASSLSPGTTNTEAFF. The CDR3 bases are TGCGCCAGCAGCTTAAGCCCCGGGACAACGAACACTGAAGCTTTCTTT.

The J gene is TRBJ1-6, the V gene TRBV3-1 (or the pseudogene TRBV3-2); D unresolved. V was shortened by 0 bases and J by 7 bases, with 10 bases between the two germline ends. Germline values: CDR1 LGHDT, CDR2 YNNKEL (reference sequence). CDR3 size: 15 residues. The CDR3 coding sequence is TGTGCCAGCAGCCAAGAGGACTTAAGGAATTCACCCCTCCACTTT. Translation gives CASSQEDLRNSPLHF.

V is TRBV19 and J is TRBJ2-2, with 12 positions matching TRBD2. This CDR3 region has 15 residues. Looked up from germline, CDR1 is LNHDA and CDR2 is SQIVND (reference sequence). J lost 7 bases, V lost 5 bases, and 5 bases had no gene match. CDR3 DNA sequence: TGTGCCAGTAGTCCTAGCGGGGGGGCTAACGGGGAGCTGTTTTTT. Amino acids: CASSPSGGANGELFF.

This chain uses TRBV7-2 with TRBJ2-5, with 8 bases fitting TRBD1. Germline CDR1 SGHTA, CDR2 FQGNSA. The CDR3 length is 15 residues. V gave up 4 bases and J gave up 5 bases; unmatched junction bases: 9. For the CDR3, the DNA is TGTGCCAGCAGCTCGAGGAGGGGGGACAGGGAGACCCAGTACTTC. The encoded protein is CASSSRRGDRETQYF. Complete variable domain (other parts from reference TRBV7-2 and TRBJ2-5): GAGVSQSPSNKVTEKGKDVELRCDPISGHTALYWYRQSLGQGLEFLIYFQGNSAPDKSGLPSDRFSAERTGGSVSTLTIQRTQQEDSAVYLCASSSRRGDRETQYFGPGTRLLVL.

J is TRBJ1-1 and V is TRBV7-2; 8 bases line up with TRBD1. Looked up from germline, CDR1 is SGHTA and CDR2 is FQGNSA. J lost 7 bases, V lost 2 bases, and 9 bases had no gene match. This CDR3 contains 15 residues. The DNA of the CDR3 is TGTGCCAGCAGCTTAAATTATCCCGGGACAGGTGAAGCTTTCTTT. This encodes CASSLNYPGTGEAFF.

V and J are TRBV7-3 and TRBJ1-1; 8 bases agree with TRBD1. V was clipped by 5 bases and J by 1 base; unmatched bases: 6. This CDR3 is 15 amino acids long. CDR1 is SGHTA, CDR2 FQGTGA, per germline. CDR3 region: CASSLDRETNTEAFF. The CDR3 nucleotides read TGTGCCAGCAGCCTGGACAGGGAAACGAACACTGAAGCTTTCTTT. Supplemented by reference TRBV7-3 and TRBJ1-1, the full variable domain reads GAGVSQTPSNKVTEKGKYVELRCDPISGHTALYWYRQSLGQGPEFLIYFQGTGAADDSGLPNDRFFAVRPEGSVSTLKIQRTERGDSAVYLCASSLDRETNTEAFFGQGTRLTVV.

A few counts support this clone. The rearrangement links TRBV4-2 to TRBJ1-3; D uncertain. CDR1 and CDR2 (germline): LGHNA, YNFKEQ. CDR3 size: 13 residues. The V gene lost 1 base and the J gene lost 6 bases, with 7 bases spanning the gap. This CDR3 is CASSQVKLNTIYF. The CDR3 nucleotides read TGTGCCAGCAGCCAAGTTAAATTAAACACCATATATTTT.

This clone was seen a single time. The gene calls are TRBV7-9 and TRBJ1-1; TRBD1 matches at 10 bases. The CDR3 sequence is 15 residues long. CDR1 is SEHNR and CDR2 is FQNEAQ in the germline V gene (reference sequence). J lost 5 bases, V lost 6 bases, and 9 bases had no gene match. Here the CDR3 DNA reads TGTGCCAGCAGGGGACAGGGGACCCGAGGGACTGAAGCTTTCTTT. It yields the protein CASRGQGTRGTEAFF.

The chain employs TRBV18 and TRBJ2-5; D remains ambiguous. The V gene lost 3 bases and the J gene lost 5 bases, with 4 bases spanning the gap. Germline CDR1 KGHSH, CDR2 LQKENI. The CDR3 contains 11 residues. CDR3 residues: CASSPRETQYF. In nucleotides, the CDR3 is TGTGCCAGCTCACCGAGGGAGACCCAGTACTTC.

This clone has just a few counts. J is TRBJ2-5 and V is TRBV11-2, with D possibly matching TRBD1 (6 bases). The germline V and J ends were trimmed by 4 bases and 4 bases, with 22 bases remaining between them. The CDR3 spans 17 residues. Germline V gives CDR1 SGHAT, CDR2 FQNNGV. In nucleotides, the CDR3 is TGTGCCAGCAGCTCGACAGGTGGACAGTCGGTTGGAGAGACCCAGTACTTC. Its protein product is CASSSTGGQSVGETQYF.

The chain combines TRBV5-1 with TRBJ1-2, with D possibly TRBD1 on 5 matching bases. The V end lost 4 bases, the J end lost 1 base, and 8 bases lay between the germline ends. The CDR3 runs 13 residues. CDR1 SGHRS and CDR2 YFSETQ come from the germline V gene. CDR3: CASSHDSNYGYTF. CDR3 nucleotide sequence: TGCGCCAGCAGCCATGACAGTAACTATGGCTACACCTTC.

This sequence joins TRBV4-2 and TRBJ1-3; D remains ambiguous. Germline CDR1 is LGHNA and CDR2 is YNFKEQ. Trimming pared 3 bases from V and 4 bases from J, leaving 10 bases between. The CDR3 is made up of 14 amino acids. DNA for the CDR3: TGTGCCAGCAGCCACCTTGAGAGAGGAAACACCATATATTTT. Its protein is CASSHLERGNTIYF.